Presented here are 8 T cell receptor beta chains from one specimen sequenced in a study of T cell responses to AZD1222 COVID-19 vaccine. The protocol was immunoSEQ multiplex PCR, while the TCRdb copy is restricted to in-frame clones and leaves out a portion. Counted here are 95,000 to 100,000 clones, around 87% occurring once; the ten biggest clones make up roughly 10%. Material: peripheral blood, obtained 28 days after the second AZD1222 dose. Receptor source: an adult who received the AZD1222 COVID-19 vaccine.

V is TRBV3-1 (or the pseudogene TRBV3-2) and J is TRBJ1-1; D not certain. The CDR3 covers 14 residues. In germline, CDR1 is LGHDT, CDR2 YNNKEL (reference sequence). V gave up 4 bases and J gave up 1 base, with 10 bases separating them. CDR3 loop: CASSPPQRNTEAFF. The CDR3 DNA sequence: TGTGCCAGCAGCCCCCCCCAGCGGAACACTGAAGCTTTCTTT.

This clone was seen more than once but under ten times. V and J are TRBV28 and TRBJ1-2; TRBD1 agrees at 8 bases. V shed 5 bases, J shed 7 bases, and the junction held 9 bases outside the gene matches. CDR1 is MDHEN, CDR2 SYDVKM, per germline. The CDR3 length is 14 residues. In nucleotides, the CDR3 is TGTGCCAGCAGTCTCCGGACAGGGTGGGGTGGCTACACCTTC. It specifies CASSLRTGWGGYTF.

A word on this clone: A junction boundary mismatches the germline segment, possibly from a read error. The chain is built from TRBV2 and TRBJ2-7; 10 bases map to TRBD1. There are 17 residues in the CDR3. CDR1 is SNHLY, CDR2 FYNNEI, per germline. CDR3 in amino acids: CASSEPIRDRGSHEQYF. The CDR3 DNA reads as TGTGCCAGCAGTGAACCTATCCGGGACAGGGGCTCCCACGAGCAGTACTTC.

This clone was counted a few times. V gene TRBV7-2 combines with J gene TRBJ2-2; TRBD1 aligns across 7 bases. Looked up from germline, CDR1 is SGHTA and CDR2 is FQGNSA. V lost 0 bases, J lost 4 bases, and 8 bases stayed unmatched. This CDR3 has 17 amino acids. CDR3 nucleotide sequence: TGTGCCAGCAGCTTAGCTAGGGACAGTCATACCACCGGGGAGCTGTTTTTT. Translated, it gives CASSLARDSHTTGELFF.

The chain employs TRBV29-1 and TRBJ2-7; tentatively, D is TRBD1 (5 bases). CDR3 size: 12 residues. CDR1 is SQVTM and CDR2 is ANQGSEA in the germline V gene. The ends were cut back, 0 bases at V and 3 bases at J, with 6 bases in the middle. In nucleotides, the CDR3 is TGCAGCGTTGAAGAGGGGCGCTACGAGCAGTACTTC. It translates to CSVEEGRYEQYF.

The genes are TRBV27 and TRBJ2-5, with no clear D. The CDR3 runs 13 residues. V was clipped by 6 bases and J by 5 bases, with 13 bases between them. Germline V gene lookup returns CDR1 MNHEY and CDR2 SMNVEV (reference sequence). This CDR3 is CASRLSGRETQYF. DNA for the CDR3: TGTGCCAGCAGACTCTCGGGCAGGGAGACCCAGTACTTC.

This sequence joins TRBV24-1 and TRBJ1-1; 10 bases are a match to TRBD1. Germline V gene sequence: CDR1 KGHDR, CDR2 SFDVKD. Unmatched junction bases numbered 22, after V lost 4 bases and J lost 9 bases. The CDR3 has 19 residues. DNA for the CDR3: TGTGCCACCAGTGACCTAGATAACCCACGACAGGGGGCGATGCGGAAAGCTTTCTTT. Translation: CATSDLDNPRQGAMRKAFF.

CDR3 bases: TGTGCCAGCAGAGGGACAGGAGATAATTCACCCCTCCACTTT. This codes for CASRGTGDNSPLHF. The chain is built from TRBV9 and TRBJ1-6, with 8 nucleotides matching TRBD1. Germline V CDR1 and CDR2: SGDLS, YYNGEE. The V and J ends lost 5 bases and 5 bases, in that order; junction bases with no gene match: 3. This CDR3 has 14 amino acids.